The T cell receptor (beta chain) under discussion was sequenced for a study of blood T cells in healthy people across ages. This clonotype was counted once. It was with a sample-barcoded 5' primer and a J-beta primer mix that a second PCR of roughly 7 to 12 cycles was run. TCRdb re-called the 5' RACE reads through MiXCR, storing one row per CDR3 protein. The sample comprises some 1,500,000 distinct CDR3 sequences, approximately 39% of which are singletons, and more than 4% rests with the top ten. This CDR3 is built from 14 residues. Trimming took 5 bases from V and 4 from J; bases not matched to a gene: 3.

The material sequenced was blood. The TCR comes from a woman between 18 and 29 years old in good health. The chain combines TRBV12-3 or TRBV12-4 with TRBJ2-2, with 8 bases fitting TRBD2. CDR3 bases: TGTGCCAGCAGTCGCGGGGGGCGCACCGGGGAGCTGTTTTTT. Protein product: CASSRGGRTGELFF.